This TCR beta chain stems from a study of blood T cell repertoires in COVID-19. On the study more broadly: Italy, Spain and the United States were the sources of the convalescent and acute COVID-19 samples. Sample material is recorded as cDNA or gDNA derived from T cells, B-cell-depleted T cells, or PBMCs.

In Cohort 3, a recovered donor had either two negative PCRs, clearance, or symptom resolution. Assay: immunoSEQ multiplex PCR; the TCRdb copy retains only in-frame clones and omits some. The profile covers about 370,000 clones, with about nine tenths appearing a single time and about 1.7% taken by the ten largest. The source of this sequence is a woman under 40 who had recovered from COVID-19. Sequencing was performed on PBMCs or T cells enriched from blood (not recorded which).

CDR3 nucleotides: TGTGCCAGCAGCCCTAGTCGGGACTTGGGAAACTATGGCTACACCTTC. It encodes CASSPSRDLGNYGYTF. The chain carries TRBV7-2 and TRBJ1-2, with D maybe TRBD1 (5 bases). The ends were cut back, 5 bases at V and 2 bases at J, with 18 bases in the middle. Germline V gene data show CDR1 as SGHTA and CDR2 as FQGNSA. The CDR3 totals 16 residues. The full variable domain, its missing parts supplied by reference TRBV7-2 and TRBJ1-2, is GAGVSQSPSNKVTEKGKDVELRCDPISGHTALYWYRQSLGQGLEFLIYFQGNSAPDKSGLPSDRFSAERTGGSVSTLTIQRTQQEDSAVYLCASSPSRDLGNYGYTFGSGTRLTVV.